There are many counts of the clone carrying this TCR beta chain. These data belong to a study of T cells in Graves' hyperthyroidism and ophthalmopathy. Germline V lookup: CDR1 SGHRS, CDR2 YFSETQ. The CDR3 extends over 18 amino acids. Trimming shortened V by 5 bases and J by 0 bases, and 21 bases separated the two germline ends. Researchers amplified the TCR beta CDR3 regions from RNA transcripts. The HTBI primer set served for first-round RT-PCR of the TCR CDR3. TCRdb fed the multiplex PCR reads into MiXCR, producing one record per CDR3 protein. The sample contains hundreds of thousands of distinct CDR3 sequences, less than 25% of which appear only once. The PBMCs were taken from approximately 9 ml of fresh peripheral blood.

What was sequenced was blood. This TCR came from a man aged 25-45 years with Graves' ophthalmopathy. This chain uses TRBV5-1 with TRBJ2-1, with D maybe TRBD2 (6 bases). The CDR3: CASRSGGRSGSSYNEQFF. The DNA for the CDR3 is TGCGCCAGCAGGTCCGGGGGTAGGAGCGGAAGCTCCTACAATGAGCAGTTCTTC.